The text below deals with one TCR beta chain. What this receptor recognizes is not known. Per-base qualities were not stored, and no clone one base away is much larger. For this chain, trimming is 4 bases at the V end and 2 bases at the J end, and the number of junction bases without a gene match is 4. For CDR1 and CDR2, the germline V gene lists SQVTM and ANQGSEA. The CDR3 has 13 amino acids, counting the end cysteine and phenylalanine. The DNA shown is the 39-base CDR3, in frame from base 1. This specimen belongs to a study of blood T cells in healthy people across ages (dated by TCRdb to between 2015 and 2016). Regarding the complete study: In model experiments, template switching captured roughly one uniquely barcoded TCR beta cDNA molecule for every two T cells. To track age-related changes in TCR beta repertoire diversity, the study relied on deep sequencing normalized with unique cDNA molecular identifiers. The donors were divided into four age groups: young (average around 16 years), middle-aged (about 39), aged (approximately 62) and long-lived (about 90). For two donors (one aged 18 to 30 and one aged 80 or older), the study analyzed two additional independent replicas of 1 million unique cDNA reads from the same blood draw.

The donors were under 40 Caucasian individuals from Russia, aged 6 to 90 years, who were systemically healthy. Approximately 9 milliliters of peripheral blood were collected from each donor into EDTA-treated Vacutainer tubes. Ficoll-Paque density-gradient centrifugation was used to isolate PBMCs, with at least 6.5 million per sample. Total RNA, at least 5 micrograms per sample, was extracted from PBMCs with Trizol reagent. For every donor, an aliquot of PBMCs went through flow cytometry to measure the percentages of naive CD45RAhigh/CD27high T cells. The method was 5' RACE. Sequencing used an Illumina HiSeq 2500. The second PCR ran for roughly 7 to 12 cycles and used a J-beta primer mix along with a sample-barcoded 5' primer. Each TCR beta cDNA molecule received a unique molecular identifier from a template-switch 5' adaptor carrying 12 random nucleotides. At least 2.5 million CDR3-containing paired-end reads were obtained from each sample. All of the RNA was converted into first-strand cDNA using the Mint cDNA synthesis kit, with a TRBC-specific oligonucleotide serving as the primer. Following uracil-DNA glycosylase treatment, all cDNA underwent a first 18-cycle PCR with the universal primers M1SS and BC2_uni_R. The paper's processing steps were these. Each sample was normalized by randomly selecting 1 million high-quality reads, each carrying a distinct molecular identifier. Instead of being binned into consensus sequences, reads with shared molecular identifiers were discarded. MiTCR, set to a Q25 quality threshold and the strictest error-elimination algorithm, was used for CDR3 identification, clonotype clustering and error correction. A nonparametric unseen species model with Euler transformation was used to estimate lower-bound total TCR beta diversity. Clones were called with MiXCR by TCRdb after fastp trimmed the public reads at Q25, and only in-frame beta chains were retained. Each CDR3 protein gets just one entry, which takes the most common genes and DNA from the rows behind it. The V and J calls reflect TCRdb's pipeline rather than the authors' work. The sample data list about 510,000 distinct CDR3 sequences, and 25% to 35% of these were observed just once. The top ten constitute approximately 4% of the sample.

Study-wide findings and limitations: As age increased, observed TCR beta diversity per million T cells dropped in a roughly linear way, and a significant reduction was already evident by age 40. Donor CMV infection status was unknown, potentially confounding age-related changes in expanded clonotypes. Bulk unsorted PBMC profiling prevented conclusive comparison of naive and antigen-experienced compartments. Total diversity estimates from one million sequenced T cells were considered lower bounds and underestimates. Compared with the aged group, more naive CD4+ T cells, fewer expanded clones and increased TCR diversity were shown by the long-lived group, suggesting age selection. Observed TCR beta diversity correlated strongly with the percentage of naive T cells measured by flow cytometry.

This sample was shared with a second study, whose subject was T cells of mothers and their children. The second paper states: The donors were nine systemically healthy Caucasian individuals, made up of three mothers and their six children. cDNA synthesis consumed the entire amount of extracted RNA, loaded at around 1.5 ug RNA in each 15 ul reaction. Sample barcodes and 2-4 random nucleotides were added via the M1S primer in the second PCR. More than 8 million TCR beta CDR3 reads were obtained from each mother, and about 3 million reads were obtained from each child. Thymic selection similarly shapes TCR recombination output in related and unrelated pairs, with minor effect from inherited differences. Related mother-child pairs always showed normalized repertoire overlap that was slightly higher than in unrelated mother-child pairs, though the difference was never significant. Persistent microchimeric T cell clones were not detected, at a sensitivity of around 100 clones per million clonotypes. The study used deep NGS to compare TCR beta repertoires of mothers and children, seeking features distinguishing related mother-child pairs from unrelated individuals. The mean age was 40 +/- 4 years for the mothers and about 10 +/- 4 years for the children. After adapters were ligated using NEBNext reagents, the libraries underwent 100+100 nt paired-end sequencing on an Illumina HiSeq 2000. To prevent cross-contamination, the mother and child libraries were prepared one month apart and sequenced in separate runs. Between about 500,000 and 2,100,000 distinct TCR beta clonotypes were identified per donor. Naive TCR beta clonotypes were estimated from low-frequency clonotypes matched to each donor's FACS-determined naive share, without sorting.

Sequences were obtained from blood. This receptor was identified in a boy aged 2 to 9 in good health. Recombination connected TRBV29-1 to TRBJ2-5, with TRBD1 matching 7 junction bases. CDR3 loop: CSVAPGQQETQYF. The base sequence is TGCAGCGTTGCACCGGGACAGCAAGAGACCCAGTACTTC. The CDR3 plus the reference TRBV29-1 and TRBJ2-5 genes for the other parts give the full variable domain: SAVISQKPSRDICQRGTSLTIQCQVDSQVTMMFWYRQQPGQSLTLIATANQGSEATYESGFVIDKFPISRPNLTFSTLTVSNMSPEDSSIYLCSVAPGQQETQYFGPGTRLLVL.